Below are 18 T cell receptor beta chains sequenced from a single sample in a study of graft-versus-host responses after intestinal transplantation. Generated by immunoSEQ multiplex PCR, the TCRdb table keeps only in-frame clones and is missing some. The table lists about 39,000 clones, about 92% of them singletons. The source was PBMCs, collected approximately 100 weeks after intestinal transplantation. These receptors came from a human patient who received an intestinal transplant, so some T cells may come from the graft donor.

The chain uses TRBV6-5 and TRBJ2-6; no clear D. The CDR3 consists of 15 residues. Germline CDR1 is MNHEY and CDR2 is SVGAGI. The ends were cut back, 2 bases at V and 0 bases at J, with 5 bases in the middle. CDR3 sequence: CASSYPLSGANVLTF. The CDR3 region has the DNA TGTGCCAGCAGTTACCCGCTCTCTGGGGCCAACGTCCTGACTTTC.

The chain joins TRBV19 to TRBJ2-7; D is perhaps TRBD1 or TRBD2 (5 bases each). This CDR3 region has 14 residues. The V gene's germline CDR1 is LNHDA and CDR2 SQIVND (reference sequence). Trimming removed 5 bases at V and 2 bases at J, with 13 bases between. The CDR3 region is CASSPGTGTYEQYF. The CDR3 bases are TGTGCCAGTAGTCCCGGGACGGGAACCTACGAGCAGTACTTC. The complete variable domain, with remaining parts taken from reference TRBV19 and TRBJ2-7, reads DGGITQSPKYLFRKEGQNVTLSCEQNLNHDAMYWYRQDPGQGLRLIYYSQIVNDFQKGDIAEGYSVSREKKESFPLTVTSAQKNPTAFYLCASSPGTGTYEQYFGPGTRLTVT.

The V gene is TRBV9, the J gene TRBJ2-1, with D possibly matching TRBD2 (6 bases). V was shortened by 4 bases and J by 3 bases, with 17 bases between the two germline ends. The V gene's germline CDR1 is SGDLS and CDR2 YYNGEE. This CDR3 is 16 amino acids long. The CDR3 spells CASSKGLSLNYNEQFF. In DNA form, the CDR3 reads TGTGCCAGCAGCAAGGGACTCTCCCTGAACTACAATGAGCAGTTCTTC.

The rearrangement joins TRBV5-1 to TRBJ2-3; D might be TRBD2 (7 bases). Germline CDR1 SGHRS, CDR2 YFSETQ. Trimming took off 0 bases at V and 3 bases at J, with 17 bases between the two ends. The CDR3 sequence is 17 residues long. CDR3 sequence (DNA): TGCGCCAGCAGCTTGGCCCGGGGGGCAGGTGGGACAGATACGCAGTATTTT. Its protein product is CASSLARGAGGTDTQYF. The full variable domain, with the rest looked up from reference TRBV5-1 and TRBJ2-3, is KAGVTQTPRYLIKTRGQQVTLSCSPISGHRSVSWYQQTPGQGLQFLFEYFSETQRNKGNFPGRFSGRQFSNSRSEMNVSTLELGDSALYLCASSLARGAGGTDTQYFGPGTRLTVL.

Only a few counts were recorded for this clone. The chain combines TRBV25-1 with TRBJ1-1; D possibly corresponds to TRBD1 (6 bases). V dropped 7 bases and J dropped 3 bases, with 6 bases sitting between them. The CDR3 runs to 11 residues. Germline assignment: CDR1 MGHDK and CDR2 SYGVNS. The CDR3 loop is CASTGDTEAFF. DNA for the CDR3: TGTGCCAGCACAGGGGACACTGAAGCTTTCTTT.

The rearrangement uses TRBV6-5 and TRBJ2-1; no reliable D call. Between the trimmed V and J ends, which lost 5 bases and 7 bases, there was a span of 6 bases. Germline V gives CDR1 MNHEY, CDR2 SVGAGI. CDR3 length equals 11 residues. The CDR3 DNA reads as TGTGCCAGCAGTCTCCAAAATGAGCAGTTCTTC. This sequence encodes CASSLQNEQFF.

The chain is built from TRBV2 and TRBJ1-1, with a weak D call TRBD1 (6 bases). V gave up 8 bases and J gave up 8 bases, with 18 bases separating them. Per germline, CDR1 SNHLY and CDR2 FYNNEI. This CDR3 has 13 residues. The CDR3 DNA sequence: TGTGCCAGCCTCCCGGAAGGACAGTCCGAAGCTTTCTTT. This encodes CASLPEGQSEAFF.

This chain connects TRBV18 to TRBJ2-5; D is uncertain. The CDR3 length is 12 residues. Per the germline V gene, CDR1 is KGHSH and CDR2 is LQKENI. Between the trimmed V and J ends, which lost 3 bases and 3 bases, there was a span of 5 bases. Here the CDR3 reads CASSPTEETQYF. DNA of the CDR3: TGTGCCAGCTCACCCACGGAAGAGACCCAGTACTTC. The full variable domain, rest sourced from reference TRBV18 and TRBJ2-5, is NAGVMQNPRHLVRRRGQEARLRCSPMKGHSHVYWYRQLPEEGLKFMVYLQKENIIDESGMPKERFSAEFPKEGPSILRIQQVVRGDSAAYFCASSPTEETQYFGPGTRLLVL.

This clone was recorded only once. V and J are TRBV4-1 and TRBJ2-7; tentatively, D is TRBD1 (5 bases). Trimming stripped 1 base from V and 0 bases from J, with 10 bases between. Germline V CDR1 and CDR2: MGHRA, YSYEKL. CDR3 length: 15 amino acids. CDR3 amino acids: CASSQVQDSSYEQYF. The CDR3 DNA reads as TGCGCCAGCAGCCAAGTACAGGATAGCTCCTACGAGCAGTACTTC.

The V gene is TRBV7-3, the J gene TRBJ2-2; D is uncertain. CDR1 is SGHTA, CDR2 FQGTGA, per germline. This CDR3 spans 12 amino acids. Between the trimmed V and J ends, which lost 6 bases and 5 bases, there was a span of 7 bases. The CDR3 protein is CASSTATGELFF. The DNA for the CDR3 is TGTGCCAGCAGTACAGCAACCGGGGAGCTGTTTTTT. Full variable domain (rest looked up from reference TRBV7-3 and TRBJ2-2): GAGVSQTPSNKVTEKGKYVELRCDPISGHTALYWYRQSLGQGPEFLIYFQGTGAADDSGLPNDRFFAVRPEGSVSTLKIQRTERGDSAVYLCASSTATGELFFGEGSRLTVL.

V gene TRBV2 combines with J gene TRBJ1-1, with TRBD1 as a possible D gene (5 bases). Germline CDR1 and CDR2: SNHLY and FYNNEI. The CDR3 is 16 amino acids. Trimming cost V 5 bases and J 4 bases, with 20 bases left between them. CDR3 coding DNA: TGTGCCAGCAGTCCTTACCTGGGGGTTATCGGCACTGAAGCTTTCTTT. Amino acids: CASSPYLGVIGTEAFF. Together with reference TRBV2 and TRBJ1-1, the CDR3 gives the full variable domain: EPEVTQTPSHQVTQMGQEVILRCVPISNHLYFYWYRQILGQKVEFLVSFYNNEISEKSEIFDDQFSVERPDGSNFTLKIRSTKLEDSAMYFCASSPYLGVIGTEAFFGQGTRLTVV.

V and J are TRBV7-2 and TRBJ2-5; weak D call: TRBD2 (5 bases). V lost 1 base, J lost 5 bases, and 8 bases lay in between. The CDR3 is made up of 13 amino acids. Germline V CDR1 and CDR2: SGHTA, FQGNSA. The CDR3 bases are TGTGCCAGCAGCTTAGGAGGGATGGAGACCCAGTACTTC. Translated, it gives CASSLGGMETQYF.

The CDR3 region is CASSARTRTDTQYF. In nucleotides, the CDR3 is TGTGCCAGCAGCGCTCGGACTCGCACAGATACGCAGTATTTT. This rearrangement joins TRBV9 to TRBJ2-3; the D gene is possibly TRBD2 (5 bases). Germline CDR1 and CDR2: SGDLS and YYNGEE. The CDR3 length is 14 residues. Trimming stripped 3 bases from V and 1 base from J, with 9 bases between.

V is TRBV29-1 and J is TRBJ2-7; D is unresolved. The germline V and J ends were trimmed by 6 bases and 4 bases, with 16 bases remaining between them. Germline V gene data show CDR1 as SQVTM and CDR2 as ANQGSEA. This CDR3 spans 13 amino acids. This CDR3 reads CSVASGARYEQYF. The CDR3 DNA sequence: TGCAGCGTCGCCTCGGGCGCCCGGTACGAGCAGTACTTC.

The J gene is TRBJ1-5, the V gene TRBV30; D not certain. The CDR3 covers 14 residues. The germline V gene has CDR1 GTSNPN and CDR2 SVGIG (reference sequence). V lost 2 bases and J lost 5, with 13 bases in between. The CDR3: CAWSFSNTDQPQHF. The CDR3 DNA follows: TGTGCCTGGAGTTTTTCTAACACCGATCAGCCCCAGCATTTT.

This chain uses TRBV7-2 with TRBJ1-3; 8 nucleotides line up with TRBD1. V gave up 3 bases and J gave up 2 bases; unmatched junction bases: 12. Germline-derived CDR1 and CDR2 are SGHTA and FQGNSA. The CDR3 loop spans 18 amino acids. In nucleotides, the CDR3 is TGTGCCAGCAGCTTCTTCATCCCCATACAGGGGGCTGGAAACACCATATATTTT. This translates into CASSFFIPIQGAGNTIYF.

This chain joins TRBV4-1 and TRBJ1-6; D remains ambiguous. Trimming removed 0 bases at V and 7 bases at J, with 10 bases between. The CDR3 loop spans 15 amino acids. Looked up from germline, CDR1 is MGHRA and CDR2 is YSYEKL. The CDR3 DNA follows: TGCGCCAGCAGCCAAGATCTGACATTCAATTCACCCCTCCACTTT. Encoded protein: CASSQDLTFNSPLHF.

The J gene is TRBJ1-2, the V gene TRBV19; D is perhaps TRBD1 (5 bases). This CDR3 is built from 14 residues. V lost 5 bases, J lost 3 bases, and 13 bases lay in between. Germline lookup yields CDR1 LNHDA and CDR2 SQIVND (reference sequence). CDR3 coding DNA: TGTGCCAGTAGTCCTGACAGCGTCCACTATGGCTACACCTTC. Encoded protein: CASSPDSVHYGYTF.